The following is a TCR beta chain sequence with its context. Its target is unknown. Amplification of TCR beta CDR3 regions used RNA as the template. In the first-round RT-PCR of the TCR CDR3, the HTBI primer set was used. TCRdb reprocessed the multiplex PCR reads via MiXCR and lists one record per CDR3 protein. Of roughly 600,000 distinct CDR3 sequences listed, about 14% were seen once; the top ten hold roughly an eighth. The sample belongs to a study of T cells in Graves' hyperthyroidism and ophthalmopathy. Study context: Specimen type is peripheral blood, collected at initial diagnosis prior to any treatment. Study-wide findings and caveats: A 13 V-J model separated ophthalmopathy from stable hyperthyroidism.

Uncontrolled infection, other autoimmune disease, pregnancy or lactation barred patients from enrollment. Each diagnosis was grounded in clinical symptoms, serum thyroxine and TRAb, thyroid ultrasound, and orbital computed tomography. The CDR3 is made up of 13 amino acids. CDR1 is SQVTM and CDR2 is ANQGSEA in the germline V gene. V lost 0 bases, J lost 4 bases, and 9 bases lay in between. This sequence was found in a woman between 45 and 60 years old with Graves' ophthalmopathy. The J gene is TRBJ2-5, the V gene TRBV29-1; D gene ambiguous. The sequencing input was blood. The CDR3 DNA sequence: TGCAGCGTTGAAGAAAGAGACGGAGAGACCCAGTACTTC. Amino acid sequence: CSVEERDGETQYF. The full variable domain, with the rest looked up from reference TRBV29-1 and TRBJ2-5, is SAVISQKPSRDICQRGTSLTIQCQVDSQVTMMFWYRQQPGQSLTLIATANQGSEATYESGFVIDKFPISRPNLTFSTLTVSNMSPEDSSIYLCSVEERDGETQYFGPGTRLLVL.